One T cell receptor beta chain is described in this entry. The data stem from a study of cytomegalovirus exposure and HLA in healthy donors. The PCR employed 60 Vbeta primers together with 13 Jbeta primers. TCRdb's table, derived via immunoSEQ multiplex PCR, lists solely in-frame clones and lacks some. The top ten hold more than 2.5% of the sample, which has approximately 140,000 clones, around 80% seen once. This sequence originates from a man aged 18 to 29 in good health and CMV-seropositive. Sequencing used PBMCs.

CDR3: CASSLYGSGTDTQYF. In nucleotides, the CDR3 is TGTGCCAGCAGTTTATACGGGAGTGGCACAGATACGCAGTATTTT. The chain combines TRBV28 with TRBJ2-3, with D maybe TRBD2 (6 bases). V was shortened by 1 base and J by 1 base, with 9 bases between the two germline ends. Germline values: CDR1 MDHEN, CDR2 SYDVKM. The length of the CDR3 is 15 residues.